This TCR beta chain was found in a study of TIL therapy for anti-PD-1-resistant metastatic lung cancer. About the study: Median patient age was 54, ranging about 35-80 years.

The table lists this clone with a few counts. This was the immunoSEQ v3 assay. Assay used: immunoSEQ multiplex PCR; TCRdb lists only in-frame clones, some missing. The sample shows about 48,000 clones, around 64% of them seen only once. CDR1 and CDR2 (germline): LNHDA, SQIVND (reference sequence). This CDR3 is built from 13 residues. With 3 bases removed from V and 2 bases from J, the gap between germline ends came to 7 bases. Time point noted: pre-treatment sample, taken before nivolumab and TIL therapy. The tumor samples were excised metastases, mostly pleural nodules or supraclavicular lymph nodes. The chain employs TRBV19 and TRBJ1-1; no firm D call. This material consisted of tumor tissue, taken at baseline. This clonotype was sampled from a person aged 25 to 85 with non-small cell lung cancer. In nucleotides, the CDR3 is TGTGCCAGTAGTATGTGGGCAAACACTGAAGCTTTCTTT. Its translation: CASSMWANTEAFF.